This T cell receptor (beta chain) is from a study of cytomegalovirus exposure and HLA in healthy donors. Study results and limitations: Usually a TCR sequence was rare, but some public TCRs were found in many donors. Later work associated fewer than 20,000 TCR beta sequences with HLA alleles at 0.05 false discovery rate. Some TCR beta chains (approximately 180 of them) were listed as cytomegalovirus-associated.

The PCR was carried out with 60 Vbeta primers and 13 Jbeta primers. The method was immunoSEQ multiplex PCR; TCRdb's version includes in-frame clones alone and lacks a portion of them. Counted here are 110,000 to 150,000 clones, roughly four fifths occurring once; the ten biggest clones make up about 1.6%. Donors counted as nominally healthy when sampled, yet unrecorded immune exposures were likely. Details on this clone: Antigen specificity is unknown. Other DNA sequences in the same sample also yield this CDR3.

The sample was PBMCs. The TCR comes from a female donor in good health and CMV-seronegative.

This chain's CDR3 is CASSEGQGASNQPQHF. The CDR3 region has the DNA TGTGCCAGCAGTGAGGGACAGGGGGCAAGCAATCAGCCCCAGCATTTT. The gene calls are TRBV6-1 and TRBJ1-5; 12 bases agree with TRBD1. Germline V gene sequence: CDR1 MNHNS, CDR2 SASEGT. CDR3 length: 16 amino acids. Losses at the gene ends were 3 bases for V and 1 base for J; bases not matched to a gene: 1.